This TCR beta chain was observed in a study of OX40 agonist ivuxolimab in advanced cancers. At the level of the whole study: Ivuxolimab was an agonistic, fully human IgG2 monoclonal antibody directed against OX40 (CD134), a costimulatory receptor. Intravenous ivuxolimab was administered to patients every 2 weeks at six dose levels: 0.01, 0.1, 0.3, 1.5, 3 and 10 mg/kg. Among the roughly 52 dose-escalation patients, about 20 had hepatocellular carcinoma, 15 melanoma, 9 renal cell carcinoma and 9 head and neck cancer. In the dose-escalation cohort, around four fifths of patients were male, and the mean age was approximately 64 years, with a range of 23 to 79. Patients were allowed to have had prior anti-PD-1, anti-PD-L1 or anti-CTLA-4 therapy, and 40% of the dose-escalation patients had been treated with checkpoint inhibitors. Three dose-escalation patients achieved partial responses, one with hepatocellular carcinoma and two with cutaneous melanoma. Peripheral TCRbeta sequencing was intended to test whether TCR sequence diversity was altered and clonal T-cell expansion was caused by ivuxolimab. The paper describes the monotherapy dose-escalation part (N of about 47 patients) of the phase I trial of ivuxolimab.

Of note for this clone: No cognate antigen has been identified for it. Base qualities were left out, and no much larger clone turns up one base away.

Genomic DNA was isolated from the sorted cells so that the TCRbeta CDR3 region could be sequenced. The immunoSEQ Assay was used to sequence the TCRbeta CDR3 regions. The immuneACCESS repertoire file appears here via TCRdb, limited to in-frame rearrangements. These files lack a portion of the clones; in checked studies, under half of the deficit traces to unresolved V genes, and the cause of the others is not known. Within this sample are about 70,000 clones, with around nine tenths of them counted one time only. In total, the top ten clones hold roughly 1% of the sample. Beyond this particular receptor, the publication reports: The antigen specificity of the peripheral T cells that underwent clonal expansion was not determined. Low levels of normalized T-cell clonal expansion were also seen in some patients who did not respond. At doses of 0.1 to 3.0 mg/kg, clonal expansion of both CD4+ and CD8+ blood T cells was observed from baseline to week 6. In partial responders in the 0.1-3.0 mg/kg groups, normalized peripheral clonal expansion was found to be among the lowest, especially among CD8+ T cells. After ivuxolimab, expanded clones were on average more numerous among CD8+ T cells than among CD4+ T cells.

For CDR1 and CDR2, the germline V gene lists MNHNS and SASEGT. The junction shows trimming of 8 bases on V and 0 bases on J, and the gene matches do not reach 3 bases of it. Reading from cysteine to phenylalanine, the CDR3 counts 13 amino acids. Only the CDR3 portion is preserved as DNA: 39 bases, with reading frame beginning at the first base. The trial excluded patients who had a history of autoimmune disease or who were on systemic immunosuppression. Peripheral blood for TCR sequencing was collected from all dose cohorts at baseline, on cycle 4 day 1, and on cycle 7 day 1. Samples came from an open-label, multicenter, first-in-human phase I dose-escalation trial of ivuxolimab. The trial enrolled adults with locally advanced or metastatic head and neck squamous cell, hepatocellular, melanoma or renal cell carcinoma. Before TCR sequencing, CD4+ T cells and CD8+ T cells from peripheral blood were sorted into separate populations.

This chain joins TRBV6-1 to TRBJ1-1, with TRBD1 identical over 7 junction bases. The clonotype originates from an adult with an advanced solid tumor such as melanoma, head and neck, liver or kidney cancer. The sequences come from CD4+ or CD8+ T cells sorted from blood, collected in a trial of the OX40 agonist ivuxolimab. The CDR3 loop reads CASHQGVNTEAFF. In nucleotide form, the sequence is TGTGCCAGCCATCAGGGGGTGAACACTGAAGCTTTCTTT.